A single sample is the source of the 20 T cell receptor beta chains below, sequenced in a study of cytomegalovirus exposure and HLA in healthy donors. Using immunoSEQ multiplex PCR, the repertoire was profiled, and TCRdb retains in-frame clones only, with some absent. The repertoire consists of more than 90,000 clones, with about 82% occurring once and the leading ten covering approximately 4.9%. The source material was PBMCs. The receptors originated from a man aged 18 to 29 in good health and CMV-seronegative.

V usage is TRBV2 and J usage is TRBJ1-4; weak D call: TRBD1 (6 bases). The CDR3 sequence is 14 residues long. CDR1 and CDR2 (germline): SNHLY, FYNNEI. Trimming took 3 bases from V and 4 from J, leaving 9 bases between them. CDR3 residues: CASSDGQYNEKLFF. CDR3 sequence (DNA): TGTGCCAGCAGTGACGGACAGTATAATGAAAAACTGTTTTTT.

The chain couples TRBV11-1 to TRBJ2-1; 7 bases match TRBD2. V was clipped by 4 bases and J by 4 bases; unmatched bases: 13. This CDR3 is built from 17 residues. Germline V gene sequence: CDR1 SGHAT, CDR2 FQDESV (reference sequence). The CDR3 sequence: CASSSATSRTMYNEQFF. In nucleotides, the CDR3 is TGTGCCAGCAGCTCAGCGACTAGCAGAACTATGTACAATGAGCAGTTCTTC.

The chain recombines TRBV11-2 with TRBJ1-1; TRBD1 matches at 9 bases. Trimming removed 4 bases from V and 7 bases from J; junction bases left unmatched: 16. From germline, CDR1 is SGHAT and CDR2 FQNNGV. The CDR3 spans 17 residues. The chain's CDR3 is CASSSGQGRVGGNEAFF. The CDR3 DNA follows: TGTGCCAGCAGCTCCGGACAGGGGCGGGTTGGGGGAAATGAAGCTTTCTTT.

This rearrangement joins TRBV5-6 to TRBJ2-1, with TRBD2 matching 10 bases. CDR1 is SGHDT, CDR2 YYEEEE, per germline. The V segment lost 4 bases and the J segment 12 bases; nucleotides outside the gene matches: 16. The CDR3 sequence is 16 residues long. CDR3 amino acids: CASSPEGLALTRLQFF. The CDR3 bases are TGTGCCAGCAGCCCCGAGGGACTAGCGTTGACCCGCCTGCAGTTCTTC.

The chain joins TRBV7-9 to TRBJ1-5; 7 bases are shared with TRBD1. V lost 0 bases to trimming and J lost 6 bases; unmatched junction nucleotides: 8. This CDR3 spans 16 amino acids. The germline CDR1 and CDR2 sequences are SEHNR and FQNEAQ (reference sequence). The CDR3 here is CASSLAVTGRTQPQHF. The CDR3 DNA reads TGTGCCAGCAGCTTAGCGGTGACAGGGAGGACTCAGCCCCAGCATTTT.

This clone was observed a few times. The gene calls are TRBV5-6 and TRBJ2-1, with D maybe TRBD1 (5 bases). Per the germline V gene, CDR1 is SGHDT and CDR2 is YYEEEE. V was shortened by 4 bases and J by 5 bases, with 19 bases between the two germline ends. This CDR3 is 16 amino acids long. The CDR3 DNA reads TGTGCCAGCAGCAGCCCTATTAGGGGTGGTCACAATGAGCAGTTCTTC. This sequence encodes CASSSPIRGGHNEQFF.

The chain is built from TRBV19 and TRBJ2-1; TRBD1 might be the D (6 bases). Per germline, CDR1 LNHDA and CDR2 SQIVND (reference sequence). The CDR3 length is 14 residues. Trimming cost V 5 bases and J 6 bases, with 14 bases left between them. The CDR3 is CASSPFKGGNEQFF. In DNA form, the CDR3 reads TGTGCCAGTAGTCCCTTTAAAGGGGGCAATGAGCAGTTCTTC.

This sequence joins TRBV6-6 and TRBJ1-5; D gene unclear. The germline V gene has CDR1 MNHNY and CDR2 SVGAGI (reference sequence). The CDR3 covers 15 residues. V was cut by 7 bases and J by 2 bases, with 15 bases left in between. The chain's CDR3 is CASTFTRRGNQPQHF. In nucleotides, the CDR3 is TGTGCCAGCACCTTCACACGGAGGGGCAATCAGCCCCAGCATTTT.

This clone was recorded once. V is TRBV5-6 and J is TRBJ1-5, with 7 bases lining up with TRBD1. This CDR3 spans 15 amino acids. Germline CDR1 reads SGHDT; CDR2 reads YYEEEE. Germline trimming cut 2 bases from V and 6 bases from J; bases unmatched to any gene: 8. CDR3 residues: CASSLQQGMVQPQHF. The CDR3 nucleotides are TGTGCCAGCAGCTTACAACAGGGGATGGTTCAGCCCCAGCATTTT.

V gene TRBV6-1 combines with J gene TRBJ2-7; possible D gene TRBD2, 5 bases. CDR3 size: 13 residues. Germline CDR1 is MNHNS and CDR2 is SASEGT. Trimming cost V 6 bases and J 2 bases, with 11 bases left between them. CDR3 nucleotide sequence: TGTGCCAGCAGGTTGACGGGAACCTACGAGCAGTACTTC. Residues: CASRLTGTYEQYF.

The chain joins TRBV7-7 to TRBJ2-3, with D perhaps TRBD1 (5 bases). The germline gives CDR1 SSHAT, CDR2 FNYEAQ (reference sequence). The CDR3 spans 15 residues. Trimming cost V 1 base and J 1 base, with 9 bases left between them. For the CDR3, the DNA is TGTGCCAGCAGCTTAGTCCCAGGGCGCACAGATACGCAGTATTTT. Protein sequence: CASSLVPGRTDTQYF.

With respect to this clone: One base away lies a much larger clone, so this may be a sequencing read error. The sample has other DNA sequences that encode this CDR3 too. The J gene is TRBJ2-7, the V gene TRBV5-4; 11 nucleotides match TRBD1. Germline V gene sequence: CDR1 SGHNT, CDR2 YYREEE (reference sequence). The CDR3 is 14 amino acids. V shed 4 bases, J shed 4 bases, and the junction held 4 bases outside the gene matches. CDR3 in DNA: TGTGCCAGCAGCCCCGGGACAGGGGGTTACGAGCAGTACTTC. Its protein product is CASSPGTGGYEQYF.

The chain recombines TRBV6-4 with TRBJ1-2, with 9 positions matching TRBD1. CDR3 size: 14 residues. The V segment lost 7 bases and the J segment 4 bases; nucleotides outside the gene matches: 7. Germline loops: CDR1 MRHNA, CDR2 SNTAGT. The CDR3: CASIRTGVRYGYTF. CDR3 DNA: TGTGCCAGCATTAGGACAGGGGTACGCTATGGCTACACCTTC.

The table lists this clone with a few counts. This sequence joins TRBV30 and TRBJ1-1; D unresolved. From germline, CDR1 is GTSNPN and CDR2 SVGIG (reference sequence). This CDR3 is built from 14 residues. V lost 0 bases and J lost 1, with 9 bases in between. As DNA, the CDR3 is TGTGCCTGGAGTGTTAGTGTCCGGAACACTGAAGCTTTCTTT. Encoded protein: CAWSVSVRNTEAFF.

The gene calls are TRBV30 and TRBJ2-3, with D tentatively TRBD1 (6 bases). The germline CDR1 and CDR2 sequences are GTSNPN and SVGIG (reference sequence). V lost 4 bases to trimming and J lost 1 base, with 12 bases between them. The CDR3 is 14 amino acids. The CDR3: CAWTPGAGTDTQYF. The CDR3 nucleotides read TGTGCCTGGACCCCAGGGGCGGGCACAGATACGCAGTATTTT.

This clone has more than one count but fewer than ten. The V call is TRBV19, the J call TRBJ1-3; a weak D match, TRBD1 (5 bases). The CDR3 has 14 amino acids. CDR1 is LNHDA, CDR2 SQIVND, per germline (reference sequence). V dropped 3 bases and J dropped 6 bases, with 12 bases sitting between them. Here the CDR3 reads CASSMARVSNTIYF. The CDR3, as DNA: TGTGCCAGTAGTATGGCCAGGGTTTCAAACACCATATATTTT.

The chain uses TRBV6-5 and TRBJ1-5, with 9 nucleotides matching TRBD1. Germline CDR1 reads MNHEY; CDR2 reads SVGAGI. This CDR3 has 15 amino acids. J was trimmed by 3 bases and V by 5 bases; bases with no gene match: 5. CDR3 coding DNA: TGTGCCAGCAGTGACTACAGGGGGCACAATCAGCCCCAGCATTTT. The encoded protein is CASSDYRGHNQPQHF.

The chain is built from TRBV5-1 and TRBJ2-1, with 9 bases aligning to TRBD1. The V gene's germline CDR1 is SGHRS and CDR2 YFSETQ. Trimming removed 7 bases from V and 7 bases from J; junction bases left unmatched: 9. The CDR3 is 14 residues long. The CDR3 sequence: CASGPGTGWNEQFF. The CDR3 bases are TGCGCCAGCGGCCCCGGGACAGGGTGGAATGAGCAGTTCTTC.

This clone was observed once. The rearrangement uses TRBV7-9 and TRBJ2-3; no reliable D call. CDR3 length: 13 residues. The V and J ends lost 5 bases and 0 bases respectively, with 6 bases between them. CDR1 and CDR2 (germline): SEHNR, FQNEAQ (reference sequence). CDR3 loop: CASSPTSTDTQYF. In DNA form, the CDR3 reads TGTGCCAGCAGCCCCACAAGCACAGATACGCAGTATTTT.

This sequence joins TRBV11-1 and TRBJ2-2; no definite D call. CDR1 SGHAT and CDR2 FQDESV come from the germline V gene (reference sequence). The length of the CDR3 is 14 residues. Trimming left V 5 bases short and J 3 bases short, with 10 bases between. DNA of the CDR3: TGTGCCAGCAGCAACGACAAGTACACCGGGGAGCTGTTTTTT. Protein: CASSNDKYTGELFF. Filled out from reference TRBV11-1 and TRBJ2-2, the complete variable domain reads EAEVAQSPRYKITEKSQAVAFWCDPISGHATLYWYRQILGQGPELLVQFQDESVVDDSQLPKDRFSAERLKGVDSTLKIQPAELGDSAMYLCASSNDKYTGELFFGEGSRLTVL.